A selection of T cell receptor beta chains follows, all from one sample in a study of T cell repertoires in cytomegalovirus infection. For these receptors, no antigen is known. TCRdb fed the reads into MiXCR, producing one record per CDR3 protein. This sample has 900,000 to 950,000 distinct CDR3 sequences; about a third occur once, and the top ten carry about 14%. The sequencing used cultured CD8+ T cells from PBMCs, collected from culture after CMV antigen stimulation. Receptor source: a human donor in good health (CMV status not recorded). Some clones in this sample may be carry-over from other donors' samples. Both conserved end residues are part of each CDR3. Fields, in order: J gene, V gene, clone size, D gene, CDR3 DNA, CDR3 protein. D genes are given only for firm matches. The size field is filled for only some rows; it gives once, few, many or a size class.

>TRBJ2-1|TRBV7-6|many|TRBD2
TGTGCCAGCAGCTCTCCTACCGGGACTAGCGGGGACGAGCAGTTCTTC
CASSSPTGTSGDEQFF
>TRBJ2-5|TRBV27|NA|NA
TGTGCCAGCAGTTTATCGTCCCCCTTCCAGGGGCAGGAGACCCAGTACTTC
CASSLSSPFQGQETQYF
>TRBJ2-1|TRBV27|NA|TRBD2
TGTGCCAGCAGTACTAGCGGGGGGGTTGATAGGGAGCAGTTCTTC
CASSTSGGVDREQFF
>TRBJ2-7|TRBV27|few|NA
TGTGCCAGCAGTGTCGTAGGATCCTACGAGCAGTACTTC
CASSVVGSYEQYF
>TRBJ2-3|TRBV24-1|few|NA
TGTGCCACCAGTGATACCCGGGACGGCGAGCCAGATACGCAGTATTTT
CATSDTRDGEPDTQYF
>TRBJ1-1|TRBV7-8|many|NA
TGTGCCAGCAGCTTAGTGCCGACCGAGGGCACTGAAGCTTTCTTT
CASSLVPTEGTEAFF
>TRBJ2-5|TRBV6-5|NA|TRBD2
TGTGCCAGCAGTAAGGGACTAGCGGGGCTGGGGGAGACCCAGTACTTC
CASSKGLAGLGETQYF
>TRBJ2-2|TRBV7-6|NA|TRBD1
TGTGCCAGCAGCTATCCGGGACAGATGAACACCGGGGAGCTGTTTTTT
CASSYPGQMNTGELFF
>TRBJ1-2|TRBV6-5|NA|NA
TGTGCCAGCAGTTACGTGGACAGTAACTATGGCTACACCTTC
CASSYVDSNYGYTF
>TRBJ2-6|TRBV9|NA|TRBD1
TGTGCCAGCAGCTCGCGTGATGGACAGGGTATATTTGGGGCCAACGTCCTGACTTTC
CASSSRDGQGIFGANVLTF
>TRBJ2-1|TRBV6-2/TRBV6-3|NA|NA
TGTGCCAGCAGTCAAAGAAAGAACAGGGTTATGTACAATGAGCAGTTCTTC
CASSQRKNRVMYNEQFF
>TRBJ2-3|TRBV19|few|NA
TGTGCCAGTAGTCTTTTGGGTCAGGGTGCAGATACGCAGTATTTT
CASSLLGQGADTQYF
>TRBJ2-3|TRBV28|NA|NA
TGTGCCAACAGTTTATCTAGCCAAGCGTCGATAGATACGCAGTATTTT
CANSLSSQASIDTQYF
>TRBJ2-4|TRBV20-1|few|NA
TGCAGTGCTAACAGGGAGGCCAAAAACATTCAGTACTTC
CSANREAKNIQYF
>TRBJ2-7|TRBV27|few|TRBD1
TGTGCCAGCAGTTTTTATGGACAGGGGGCGCCCGACGAGCAGTACTTC
CASSFYGQGAPDEQYF
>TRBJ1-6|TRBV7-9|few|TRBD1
TGTGCCAGCAGCTCGGGACAGTCCCTCGGGAATTCACCCCTCCACTTT
CASSSGQSLGNSPLHF
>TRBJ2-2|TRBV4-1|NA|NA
TGCGCCAGCAGCCAAAATCCTCTGAGTACCGGGGAGCTGTTTTTT
CASSQNPLSTGELFF
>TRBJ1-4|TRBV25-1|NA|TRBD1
TGTGCCAGCAGTGAATTTTGGGGACAGGAGAAGAGGGAGAATGAAAAACTGTTTTTT
CASSEFWGQEKRENEKLFF
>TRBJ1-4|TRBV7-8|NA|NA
TGTGCCAGCAGTCGACAGTTAAAAACTAATGAAAAACTGTTTTTT
CASSRQLKTNEKLFF
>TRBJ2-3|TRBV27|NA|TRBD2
TGTGCCAGCTCTGGACTAGCGGGGACTGAAGCAGATACGCAGTATTTT
CASSGLAGTEADTQYF
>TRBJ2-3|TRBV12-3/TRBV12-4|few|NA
TGTGCCAGCCGTAACAGGGCTACTAGCACAGATACGCAGTATTTT
CASRNRATSTDTQYF
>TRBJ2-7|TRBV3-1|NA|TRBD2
TGTGCCAGCAGCCCTAGCGGGGATACGTACGAGCAGTACTTC
CASSPSGDTYEQYF
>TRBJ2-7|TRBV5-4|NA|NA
TGTGCCAGCAGAGAAGGCCTCGAGCAGTACTTC
CASREGLEQYF
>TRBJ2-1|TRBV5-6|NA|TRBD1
TGTGCCAGCAGCTTGAACCGGGGACAGGGGACCTACAATGAGCAGTTCTTC
CASSLNRGQGTYNEQFF
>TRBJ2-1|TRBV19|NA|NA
TGTGCCAGTAGTATAGGGGCGGGCGGGTGGGGAGCTCCTTACAATGAGCAGTTCTTC
CASSIGAGGWGAPYNEQFF
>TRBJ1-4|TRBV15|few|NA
TGTGCCACCAGCAGAAACCGAGCCACAGGGTTTGGTGATAATGAAAAACTGTTTTTT
CATSRNRATGFGDNEKLFF
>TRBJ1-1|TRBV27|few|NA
TGTGCCAGCAGTTTAGGAGGACGGTCCCAAGCTTTCTTT
CASSLGGRSQAFF
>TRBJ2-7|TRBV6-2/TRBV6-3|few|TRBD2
TGTGCCAGCAGTTACGGACTAGCGGGGCCCTACGAGCAGTACTTC
CASSYGLAGPYEQYF